These 21 T cell receptor beta chains originate from one sample sequenced in a study of blood T cell repertoires in COVID-19 (dated by TCRdb to about 2020). The library relied on the immunoSEQ multiplex PCR assay. The table was pulled from immuneACCESS by TCRdb, which kept in-frame rearrangements only. Such tables lose some clones; where checked, under half of the loss comes from unresolved V genes, and the rest has no known cause. The sample includes over 25,000 clones, with 65% to 90% observed a single time. The top ten clones comprise about 25% of the sample. The sample consisted of peripheral blood. All receptors derive from a human donor in a cohort sampled during active COVID-19.

V gene TRBV10-3 combines with J gene TRBJ2-1, with TRBD2 identical over 10 bases. The CDR3 contains 14 residues. The trim removed 5 bases at V and 8 bases at J, leaving 6 bases unmatched. Germline CDR1 and CDR2: ENHRY and SYGVKD. DNA of the CDR3: TGTGCCATCAGTTCAGCGGGGGGGCGCGATGAGCAGTTCTTC. It encodes CAISSAGGRDEQFF.

The chain employs TRBV10-3 and TRBJ2-7; 12 bases map to TRBD2. Per the germline V gene, CDR1 is ENHRY and CDR2 is SYGVKD. The CDR3 runs to 16 residues. V lost 4 bases, J lost 2 bases, and 6 bases stayed unmatched. CDR3 nucleotides: TGTGCCATCAGTGGAAAAGGGACTAGCGGGCCCTACGAGCAGTACTTC. Its translation is CAISGKGTSGPYEQYF.

The chain employs TRBV18 and TRBJ2-3; TRBD1 matches 8 bases. The CDR3 has 15 amino acids. J was trimmed by 7 bases and V by 3 bases; bases with no gene match: 9. Looked up from germline, CDR1 is KGHSH and CDR2 is LQKENI. In DNA, the CDR3 is TGTGCCAGCTCACCGGGACAGGACGGGATTTATACGCAGTATTTT. As protein: CASSPGQDGIYTQYF. Full variable domain (remainder filled in from reference TRBV18 and TRBJ2-3): NAGVMQNPRHLVRRRGQEARLRCSPMKGHSHVYWYRQLPEEGLKFMVYLQKENIIDESGMPKERFSAEFPKEGPSILRIQQVVRGDSAAYFCASSPGQDGIYTQYFGPGTRLTVL.

The rearrangement uses TRBV28 and TRBJ1-2; possibly TRBD1 for D (5 bases). The CDR3 has 16 amino acids. V gave up 6 bases and J gave up 8 bases, with 25 bases separating them. Germline values: CDR1 MDHEN, CDR2 SYDVKM. CDR3 sequence: CASSLGYGWQGGGYTF. The CDR3 nucleotides are TGTGCCAGCAGCTTAGGATATGGGTGGCAGGGAGGCGGCTACACCTTC.

The genes are TRBV12-2 and TRBJ1-1; the D call TRBD1 from the table was never checked on the DNA. TRBV12-2 is a documented pseudogene. CDR3 length: 15 amino acids. The CDR3 bases are TGTGCAATCCCGGGACAGGGTTTTTTGAACACTGAAGCTTTCTTT. Amino acids: CAIPGQGFLNTEAFF.

V gene TRBV18 combines with J gene TRBJ2-3, with TRBD1 matching over 11 bases. The trim removed 4 bases at V and 1 base at J, leaving 7 bases unmatched. Per germline, CDR1 KGHSH and CDR2 LQKENI. This CDR3 has 17 residues. For the CDR3, the DNA is TGTGCCAGCTCACAACTACCGGGACAGGGGGGCACAGATACGCAGTATTTT. Its translation: CASSQLPGQGGTDTQYF.

This clone is a singleton in its sample. V is TRBV6-5 and J is TRBJ2-1; 7 bases match TRBD2. V lost 10 bases to trimming and J lost 7 bases; unmatched junction nucleotides: 10. CDR1 MNHEY and CDR2 SVGAGI come from the germline V gene. This CDR3 has 13 amino acids. CDR3 in amino acids: CATLRLAENEQFF. CDR3 nucleotide sequence: TGTGCCACCCTACGGCTAGCGGAGAATGAGCAGTTCTTC.

The chain is built from TRBV7-9 and TRBJ2-3; TRBD2 aligns across 13 bases. The CDR3 spans 15 residues. The V segment lost 4 bases and the J segment 4 bases; nucleotides outside the gene matches: 2. CDR1 SEHNR and CDR2 FQNEAQ come from the germline V gene (reference sequence). CDR3: CASSWTSGGADTQYF. In DNA form, the CDR3 reads TGTGCCAGCAGCTGGACTAGCGGGGGCGCAGATACGCAGTATTTT.

The gene calls are TRBV7-3 and TRBJ1-6, with 7 bases fitting TRBD1. Trimming took 5 bases from V and 10 from J; bases not matched to a gene: 8. Germline lookup yields CDR1 SGHTA and CDR2 FQGTGA. The CDR3 sequence is 14 residues long. CDR3 nucleotides: TGTGCCAGCAGCCCGACGACAGGGCAATCACCCCTCCACTTT. Amino acid sequence: CASSPTTGQSPLHF.

This chain uses TRBV30 with TRBJ2-3; TRBD2 matches at 13 bases. The CDR3 extends over 15 amino acids. Germline V gives CDR1 GTSNPN, CDR2 SVGIG (reference sequence). With V trimmed by 3 bases and J by 2 bases, 2 bases remained unmatched. The CDR3 loop is CAWSGLAGDTDTQYF. CDR3 coding DNA: TGTGCCTGGAGCGGACTAGCGGGGGACACAGATACGCAGTATTTT.

This chain links TRBV12-3 or TRBV12-4 with TRBJ2-5; perhaps TRBD2 as D (7 bases). The CDR3 runs to 13 residues. The V end was cut by 7 bases, the J end by 7 bases, with 16 bases between. Written as DNA, the CDR3 is TGTGCCAGCACTTATTTAAGGGGGGGGACCCAGTACTTC. Protein sequence: CASTYLRGGTQYF.

This sequence joins TRBV5-1 and TRBJ1-2; no definite D call. Trimming took off 1 base at V and 3 bases at J, with 13 bases between the two ends. There are 15 residues in the CDR3. Germline values: CDR1 SGHRS, CDR2 YFSETQ. CDR3 protein: CASSLNEGRDYGYTF. CDR3 nucleotides: TGCGCCAGCAGCTTGAATGAAGGGCGGGACTATGGCTACACCTTC.

The rearrangement uses TRBV6-4 and TRBJ2-7; D is ambiguous. Germline V gene data show CDR1 as MRHNA and CDR2 as SNTAGT. The CDR3 loop spans 14 amino acids. Trimming pared 2 bases from V and 0 bases from J, leaving 8 bases between. In DNA form, the CDR3 reads TGTGCCAGCAGTGACATATGGCCCTCCTACGAGCAGTACTTC. This sequence encodes CASSDIWPSYEQYF.

In its sample, this clone was seen a few times. The rearrangement links TRBV5-1 to TRBJ1-3; D might be TRBD1 (6 bases). The germline V gene encodes CDR1 SGHRS and CDR2 YFSETQ. CDR3 size: 15 residues. Trimming removed 2 bases from V and 4 bases from J, with 13 bases in between. The CDR3 DNA reads TGCGCCAGCAGCTTCTCGTCAGGGGCCGGAAACACCATATATTTT. Translated, it gives CASSFSSGAGNTIYF. Drawing the rest from reference TRBV5-1 and TRBJ1-3, the complete variable domain is KAGVTQTPRYLIKTRGQQVTLSCSPISGHRSVSWYQQTPGQGLQFLFEYFSETQRNKGNFPGRFSGRQFSNSRSEMNVSTLELGDSALYLCASSFSSGAGNTIYFGEGSWLTVV.

This chain connects TRBV5-1 to TRBJ2-3; D uncertain. Between the trimmed V and J ends, which lost 1 base and 2 bases, there was a span of 11 bases. Germline V gene data show CDR1 as SGHRS and CDR2 as YFSETQ. CDR3 length equals 15 residues. The CDR3 protein is CASSLSHTATDTQYF. The CDR3 nucleotides are TGCGCCAGCAGCTTGTCTCACACCGCCACAGATACGCAGTATTTT. The full variable domain, with the rest looked up from reference TRBV5-1 and TRBJ2-3, is KAGVTQTPRYLIKTRGQQVTLSCSPISGHRSVSWYQQTPGQGLQFLFEYFSETQRNKGNFPGRFSGRQFSNSRSEMNVSTLELGDSALYLCASSLSHTATDTQYFGPGTRLTVL.

The chain is built from TRBV5-5 and TRBJ1-5; 8 bases match TRBD1. Trimming took 2 bases from V and 4 from J; bases not matched to a gene: 8. The CDR3 contains 16 residues. Germline V lookup: CDR1 SGHKS, CDR2 YYEKEE (reference sequence). DNA for the CDR3: TGTGCCAGCAGCTTTCTGCCGGGACAGGAAAATCAGCCCCAGCATTTT. Protein product: CASSFLPGQENQPQHF.

J is TRBJ2-7 and V is TRBV4-1, with 8 bases aligning to TRBD2. CDR3 length: 14 amino acids. Unmatched junction bases numbered 4, after V lost 4 bases and J lost 2 bases. Germline V lookup: CDR1 MGHRA, CDR2 YSYEKL. As DNA, the CDR3 is TGCGCCAGCAGCCTAGCGGGGCCGCCCTACGAGCAGTACTTC. Encoded protein: CASSLAGPPYEQYF.

The J gene is TRBJ2-1, the V gene TRBV4-1; 12 bases align to TRBD2. This CDR3 spans 18 amino acids. V dropped 2 bases and J dropped 10; count of bases not matched to a gene: 15. Germline V gives CDR1 MGHRA, CDR2 YSYEKL. The CDR3 sequence: CASSQRVGASGGGSEQFF. Written as DNA, the CDR3 is TGCGCCAGCAGCCAAAGGGTCGGGGCTAGCGGGGGGGGGTCGGAGCAGTTCTTC.

The chain couples TRBV11-2 to TRBJ2-3; 8 positions match TRBD2. The CDR3 extends over 16 amino acids. The V segment lost 1 base and the J segment 6 bases; nucleotides outside the gene matches: 9. From germline, CDR1 is SGHAT and CDR2 FQNNGV. The CDR3 bases are TGTGCCAGCAGCTTAGCCGGACTAGCCGTAGTTGATACGCAGTATTTT. Translated, it gives CASSLAGLAVVDTQYF.

The genes are TRBV5-1 and TRBJ2-5; D is unresolved. CDR1 and CDR2 (germline): SGHRS, YFSETQ. The CDR3 is made up of 15 amino acids. The V end was cut by 2 bases, the J end by 1 base, with 12 bases between. CDR3 amino acids: CASSFVGITQETQYF. The CDR3 coding sequence is TGCGCCAGCAGCTTCGTCGGTATAACCCAAGAGACCCAGTACTTC.

This clone was seen only a few times. The chain has TRBV7-2 and TRBJ1-3; D gene uncertain. Germline V gene sequence: CDR1 SGHTA, CDR2 FQGNSA. This CDR3 has 14 residues. Trimming removed 1 base at V and 3 bases at J, with 7 bases between. CDR3 residues: CASSLGPGGNTIYF. The DNA of the CDR3 is TGTGCCAGCAGCTTAGGGCCGGGTGGAAACACCATATATTTT.